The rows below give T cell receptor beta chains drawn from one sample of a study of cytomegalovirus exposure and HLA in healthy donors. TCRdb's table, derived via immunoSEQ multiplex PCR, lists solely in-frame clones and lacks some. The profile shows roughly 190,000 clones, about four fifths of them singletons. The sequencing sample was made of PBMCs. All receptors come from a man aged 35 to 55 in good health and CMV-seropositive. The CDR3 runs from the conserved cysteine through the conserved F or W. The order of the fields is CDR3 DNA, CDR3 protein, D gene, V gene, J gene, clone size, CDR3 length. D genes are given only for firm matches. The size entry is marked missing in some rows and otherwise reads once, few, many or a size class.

TGTGCCAGCCGAGGTTGGCCAGCCAACACTGAAGCTTTCTTT,CASRGWPANTEAFF,.,TRBV7-9,TRBJ1-1,.,14
TGTGCCAGCAGCCGGGACGGTCTCAGGGGTGAAGCTTTCTTT,CASSRDGLRGEAFF,.,TRBV11-3,TRBJ1-1,.,14
TGTGCCAGCAGCCAAGAACAGGGTTTCGTCGAGCAGTACTTC,CASSQEQGFVEQYF,.,TRBV14,TRBJ2-7,.,14
TGCGCCAGCAGCCAAGATACGTCAGATGAAGCTTTCTTT,CASSQDTSDEAFF,.,TRBV4-3,TRBJ1-1,once,13
TGTGCCAGCTCACAGGACAGGGATAGCAATCAGCCCCAGCATTTT,CASSQDRDSNQPQHF,TRBD1,TRBV18,TRBJ1-5,.,15
TGTGCCGGTAGTATAGATAATATAGATACGCAGTATTTT,CAGSIDNIDTQYF,.,TRBV19,TRBJ2-3,.,13
TGTGCCAGCAGCCAAGACTGGGGAGCGTACGAGCAGTACTTC,CASSQDWGAYEQYF,.,TRBV7-2,TRBJ2-7,.,14
TGCAGCGTGCAAACCGGGACAGGGGGGGGGACCCAGTACTTC,CSVQTGTGGGTQYF,TRBD1,TRBV29-1,TRBJ2-5,.,14
TGTGCCAGCAGTGAGGCCTCGGGGGAGCTGTTTTTT,CASSEASGELFF,.,TRBV2,TRBJ2-2,.,12
TGTGCCAGCAGTGAAGAGCTAGCGGGAGGCTTCCAAGAGACCCAGTACTTC,CASSEELAGGFQETQYF,TRBD2,TRBV2,TRBJ2-5,.,17